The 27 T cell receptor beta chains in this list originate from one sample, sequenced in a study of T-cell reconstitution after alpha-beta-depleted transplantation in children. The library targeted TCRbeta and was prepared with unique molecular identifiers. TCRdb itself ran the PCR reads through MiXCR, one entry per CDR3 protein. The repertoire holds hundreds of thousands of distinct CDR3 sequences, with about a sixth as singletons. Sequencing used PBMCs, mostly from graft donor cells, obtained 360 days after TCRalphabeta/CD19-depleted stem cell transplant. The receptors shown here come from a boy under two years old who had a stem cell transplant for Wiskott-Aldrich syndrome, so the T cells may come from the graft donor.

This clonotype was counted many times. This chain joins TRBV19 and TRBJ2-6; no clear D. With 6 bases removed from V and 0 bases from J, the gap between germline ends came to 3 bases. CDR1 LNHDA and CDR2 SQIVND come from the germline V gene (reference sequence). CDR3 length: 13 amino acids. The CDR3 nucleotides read TGTGCCAGTAGAGACTCTGGGGCCAACGTCCTGACTTTC. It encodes CASRDSGANVLTF.

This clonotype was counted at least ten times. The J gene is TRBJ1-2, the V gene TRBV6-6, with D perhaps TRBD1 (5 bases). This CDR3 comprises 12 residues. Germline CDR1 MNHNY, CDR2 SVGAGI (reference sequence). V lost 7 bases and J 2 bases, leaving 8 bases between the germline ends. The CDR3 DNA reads TGTGCCAGCAAGGGGCGGAACTATGGCTACACCTTC. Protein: CASKGRNYGYTF.

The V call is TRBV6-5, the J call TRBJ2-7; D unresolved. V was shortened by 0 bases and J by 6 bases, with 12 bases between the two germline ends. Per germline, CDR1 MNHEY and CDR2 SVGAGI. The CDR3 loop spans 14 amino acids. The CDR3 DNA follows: TGTGCCAGCAGTTACTCGATCAGTTCTCGCGAGCAGTACTTC. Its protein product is CASSYSISSREQYF.

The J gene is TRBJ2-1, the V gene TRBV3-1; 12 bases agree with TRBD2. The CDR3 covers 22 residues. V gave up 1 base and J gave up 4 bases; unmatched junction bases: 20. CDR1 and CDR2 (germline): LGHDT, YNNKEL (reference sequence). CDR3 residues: CASSQGVRLAGATRWGYNEQFF. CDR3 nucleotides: TGTGCCAGCAGCCAAGGGGTCCGACTAGCGGGAGCAACACGGTGGGGTTACAATGAGCAGTTCTTC.

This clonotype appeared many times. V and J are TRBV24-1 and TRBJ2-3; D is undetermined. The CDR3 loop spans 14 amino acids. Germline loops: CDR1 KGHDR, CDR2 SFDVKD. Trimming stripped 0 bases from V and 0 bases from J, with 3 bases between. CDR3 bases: TGTGCCACCAGTGATTTGGACAGCACAGATACGCAGTATTTT. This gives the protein CATSDLDSTDTQYF.

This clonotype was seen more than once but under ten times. CDR3 nucleotide sequence: TGTGCCAGCAGCTTACGACTAGCGGGGGGGCCTGCCGGGGAGCTGTTTTTT. Translated, it gives CASSLRLAGGPAGELFF. The chain employs TRBV7-9 and TRBJ2-2, with 14 positions matching TRBD2. V shed 2 bases and J 6 bases; nucleotides not matched to a gene: 5. Germline CDR1 is SEHNR and CDR2 is FQNEAQ (reference sequence). This CDR3 spans 17 amino acids.

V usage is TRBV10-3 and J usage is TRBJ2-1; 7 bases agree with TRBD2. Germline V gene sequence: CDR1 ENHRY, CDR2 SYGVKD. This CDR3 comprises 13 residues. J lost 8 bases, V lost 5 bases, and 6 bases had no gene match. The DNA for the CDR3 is TGTGCCATCAGTCACGGACTAGTTGATGAGCAGTTCTTC. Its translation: CAISHGLVDEQFF.

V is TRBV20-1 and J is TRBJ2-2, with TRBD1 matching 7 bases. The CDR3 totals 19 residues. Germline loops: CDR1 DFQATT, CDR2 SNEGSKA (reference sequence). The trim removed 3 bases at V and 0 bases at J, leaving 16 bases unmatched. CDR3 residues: CSASRSVGGQLANTGELFF. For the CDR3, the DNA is TGCAGTGCTAGCCGTTCTGTTGGGGGACAGTTGGCGAACACCGGGGAGCTGTTTTTT.

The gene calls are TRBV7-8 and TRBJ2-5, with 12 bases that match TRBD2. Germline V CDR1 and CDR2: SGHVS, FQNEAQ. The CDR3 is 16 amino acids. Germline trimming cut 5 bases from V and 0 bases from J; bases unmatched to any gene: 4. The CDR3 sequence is CASSRTSGKYQETQYF. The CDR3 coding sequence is TGTGCCAGCAGCCGGACTAGCGGGAAGTACCAAGAGACCCAGTACTTC.

The CDR3 region is CASIRQLPSYEQYF. For the CDR3, the DNA is TGTGCCAGCATTCGACAGTTGCCATCCTACGAGCAGTACTTC. The rearrangement links TRBV6-1 to TRBJ2-7, with D maybe TRBD1 (5 bases). This CDR3 spans 14 amino acids. The germline V gene encodes CDR1 MNHNS and CDR2 SASEGT. V lost 7 bases and J 1 base, leaving 14 bases between the germline ends.

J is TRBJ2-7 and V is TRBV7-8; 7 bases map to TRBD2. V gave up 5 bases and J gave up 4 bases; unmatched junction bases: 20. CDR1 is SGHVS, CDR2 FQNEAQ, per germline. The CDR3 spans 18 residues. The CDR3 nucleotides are TGTGCCAGCAGCCTGTGGCGGTTCCCTAGCGGAGGAAGGTACGAGCAGTACTTC. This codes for CASSLWRFPSGGRYEQYF.

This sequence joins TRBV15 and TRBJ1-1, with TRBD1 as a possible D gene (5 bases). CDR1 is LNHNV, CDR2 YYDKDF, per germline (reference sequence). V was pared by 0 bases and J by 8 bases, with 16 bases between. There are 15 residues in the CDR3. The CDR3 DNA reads TGTGCCACCAGCAGAGAGGTGGCCAGGGAGAGGGAAGCTTTCTTT. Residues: CATSREVAREREAFF.

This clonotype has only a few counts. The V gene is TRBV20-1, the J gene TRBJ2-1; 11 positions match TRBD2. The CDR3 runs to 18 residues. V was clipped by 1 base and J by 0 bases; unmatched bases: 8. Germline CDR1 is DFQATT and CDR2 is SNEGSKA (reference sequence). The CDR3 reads CSARGLAGGLSSYNEQFF. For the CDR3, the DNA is TGCAGTGCTAGAGGATTAGCGGGAGGGTTAAGCTCCTACAATGAGCAGTTCTTC.

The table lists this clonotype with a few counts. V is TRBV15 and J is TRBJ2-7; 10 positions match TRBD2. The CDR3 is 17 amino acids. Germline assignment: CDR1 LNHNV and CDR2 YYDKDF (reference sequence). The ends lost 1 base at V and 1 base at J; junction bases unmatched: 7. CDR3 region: CATSRGAGGPKSYEQYF. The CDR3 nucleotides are TGTGCCACCAGCAGAGGAGCGGGAGGGCCCAAATCCTACGAGCAGTACTTC.

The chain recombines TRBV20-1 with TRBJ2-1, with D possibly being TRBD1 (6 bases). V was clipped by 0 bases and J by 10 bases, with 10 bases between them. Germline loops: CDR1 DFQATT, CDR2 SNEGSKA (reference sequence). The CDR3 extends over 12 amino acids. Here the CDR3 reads CSAREGASEQFF. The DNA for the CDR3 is TGCAGTGCTAGAGAGGGGGCTAGCGAGCAGTTCTTC.

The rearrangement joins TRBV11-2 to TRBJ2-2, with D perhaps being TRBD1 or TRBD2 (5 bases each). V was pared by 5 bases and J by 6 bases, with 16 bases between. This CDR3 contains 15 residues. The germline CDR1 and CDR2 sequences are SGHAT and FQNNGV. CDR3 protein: CASSRGGKSPGELFF. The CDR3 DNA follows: TGTGCCAGCAGCCGTGGGGGAAAGTCGCCCGGGGAGCTGTTTTTT.

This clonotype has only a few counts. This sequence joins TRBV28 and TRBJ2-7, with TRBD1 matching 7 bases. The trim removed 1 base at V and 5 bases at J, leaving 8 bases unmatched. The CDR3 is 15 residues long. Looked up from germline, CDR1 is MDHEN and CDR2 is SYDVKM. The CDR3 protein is CASSLLTWDRDEQYF. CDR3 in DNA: TGTGCCAGCAGTTTATTAACGTGGGACAGAGACGAGCAGTACTTC. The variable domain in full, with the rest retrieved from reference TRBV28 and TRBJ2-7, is DVKVTQSSRYLVKRTGEKVFLECVQDMDHENMFWYRQDPGLGLRLIYFSYDVKMKEKGDIPEGYSVSREKKERFSLILESASTNQTSMYLCASSLLTWDRDEQYFGPGTRLTVT.

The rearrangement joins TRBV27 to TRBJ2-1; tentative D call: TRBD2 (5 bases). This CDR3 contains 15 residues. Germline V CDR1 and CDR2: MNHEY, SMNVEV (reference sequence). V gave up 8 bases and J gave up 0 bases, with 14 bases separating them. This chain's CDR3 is CASSSTEGSYNEQFF. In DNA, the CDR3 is TGTGCCAGCTCTTCCACAGAGGGCTCCTACAATGAGCAGTTCTTC.

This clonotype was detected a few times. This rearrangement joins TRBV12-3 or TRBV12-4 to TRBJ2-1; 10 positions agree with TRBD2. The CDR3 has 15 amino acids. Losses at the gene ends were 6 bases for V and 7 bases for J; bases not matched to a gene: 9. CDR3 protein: CASSPLAGAGNEQFF. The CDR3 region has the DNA TGTGCCAGCAGCCCTCTAGCGGGAGCTGGGAATGAGCAGTTCTTC.

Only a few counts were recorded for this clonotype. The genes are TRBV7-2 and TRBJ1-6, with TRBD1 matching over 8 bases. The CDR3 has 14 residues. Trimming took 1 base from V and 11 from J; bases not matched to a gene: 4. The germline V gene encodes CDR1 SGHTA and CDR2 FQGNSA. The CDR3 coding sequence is TGTGCCAGCAGCTTAGGGACAGGGTTGACACCCCTCCACTTT. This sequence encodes CASSLGTGLTPLHF.

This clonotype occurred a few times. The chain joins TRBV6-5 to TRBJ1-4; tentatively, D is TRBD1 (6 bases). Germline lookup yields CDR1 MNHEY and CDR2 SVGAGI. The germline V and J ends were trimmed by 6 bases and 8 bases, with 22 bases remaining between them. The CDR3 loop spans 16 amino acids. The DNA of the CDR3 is TGTGCCAGCAGCTATCTCCTGGGCAGGGGACTCGAAAAACTGTTTTTT. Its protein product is CASSYLLGRGLEKLFF.

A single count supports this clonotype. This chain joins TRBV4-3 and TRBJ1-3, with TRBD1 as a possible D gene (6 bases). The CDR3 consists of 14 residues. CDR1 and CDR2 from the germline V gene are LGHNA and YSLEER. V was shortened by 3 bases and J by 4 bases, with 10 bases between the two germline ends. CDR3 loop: CASSQQQGGNTIYF. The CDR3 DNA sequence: TGCGCCAGCAGCCAGCAACAGGGAGGAAACACCATATATTTT.

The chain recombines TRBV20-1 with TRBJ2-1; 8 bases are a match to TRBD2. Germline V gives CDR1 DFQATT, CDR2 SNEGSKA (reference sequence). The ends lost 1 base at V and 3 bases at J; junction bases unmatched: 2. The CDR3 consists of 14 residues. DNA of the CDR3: TGCAGTGCTAGAGCGGGAGGGGACTACAATGAGCAGTTCTTC. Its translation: CSARAGGDYNEQFF.

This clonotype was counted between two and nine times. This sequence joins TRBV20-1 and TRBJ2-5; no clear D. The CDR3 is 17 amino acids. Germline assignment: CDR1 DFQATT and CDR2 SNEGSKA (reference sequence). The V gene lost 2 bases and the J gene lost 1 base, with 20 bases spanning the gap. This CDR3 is CSARHWTEAAFQETQYF. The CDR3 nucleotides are TGCAGTGCTAGACACTGGACCGAGGCGGCGTTCCAAGAGACCCAGTACTTC.

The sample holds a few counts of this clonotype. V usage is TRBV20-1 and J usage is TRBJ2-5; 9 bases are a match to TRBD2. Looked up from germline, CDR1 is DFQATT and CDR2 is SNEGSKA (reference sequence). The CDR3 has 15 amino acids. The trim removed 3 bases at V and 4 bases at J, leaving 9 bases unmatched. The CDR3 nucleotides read TGCAGTGCTAGTCCCCGCCCGGGACTAGCAGAGACCCAGTACTTC. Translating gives CSASPRPGLAETQYF.

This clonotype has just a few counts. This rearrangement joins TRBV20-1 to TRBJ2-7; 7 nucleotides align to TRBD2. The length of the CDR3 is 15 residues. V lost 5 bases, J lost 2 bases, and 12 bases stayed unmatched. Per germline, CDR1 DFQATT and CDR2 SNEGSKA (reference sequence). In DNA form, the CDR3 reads TGCAGTGCTGGGCAAATACTAGCGCGGACCTACGAGCAGTACTTC. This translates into CSAGQILARTYEQYF.

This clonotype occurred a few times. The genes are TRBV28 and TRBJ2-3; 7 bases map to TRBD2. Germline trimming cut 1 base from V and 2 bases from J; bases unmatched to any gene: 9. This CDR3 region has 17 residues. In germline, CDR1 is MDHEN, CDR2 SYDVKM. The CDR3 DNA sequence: TGTGCCAGCAGTTTATTCCCCGGGCTAGCGGCCACAGATACGCAGTATTTT. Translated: CASSLFPGLAATDTQYF. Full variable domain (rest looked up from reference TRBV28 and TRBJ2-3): DVKVTQSSRYLVKRTGEKVFLECVQDMDHENMFWYRQDPGLGLRLIYFSYDVKMKEKGDIPEGYSVSREKKERFSLILESASTNQTSMYLCASSLFPGLAATDTQYFGPGTRLTVL.